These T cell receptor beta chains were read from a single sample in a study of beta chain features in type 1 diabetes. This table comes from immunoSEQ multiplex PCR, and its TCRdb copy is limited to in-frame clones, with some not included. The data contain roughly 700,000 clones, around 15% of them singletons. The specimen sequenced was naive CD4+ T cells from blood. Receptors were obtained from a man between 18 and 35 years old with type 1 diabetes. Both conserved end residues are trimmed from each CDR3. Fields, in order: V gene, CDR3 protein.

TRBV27,ASSYSGANVLT
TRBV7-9,ASRGVSRTEAF
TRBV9,ASGRAAYEQY
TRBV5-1,ASSFGHSQETQY
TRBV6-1,ASSGRTSGSSYNEQF
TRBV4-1,ASSLSRHGEEYEQY
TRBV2,ASTRDTLNTEAF
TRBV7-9,ASSLAEEPQH
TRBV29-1,SVEAAGYNTEAF
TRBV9,ASSVFGQGWNEQF
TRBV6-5,ASSYSVNGNTIY
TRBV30,AWSGTYEQY
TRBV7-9,ASSTETGETEAF
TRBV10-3,ATQGGDSPLH
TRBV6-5,ASSAGTGNQPQH
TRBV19,ASRRQGSYSNQPQH
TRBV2,ASGEARQETQY
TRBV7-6,ASSLSRHNQPQH
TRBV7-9,ASSLRQAGGNYGYT
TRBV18,ASSPTDRDNEQF
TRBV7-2,ASSLNQISPKF
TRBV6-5,ASSSGQGEQPQH
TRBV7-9,ASSRTGGRLETQY
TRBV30,AWTGGGTEAF
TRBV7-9,ASSPVGRGASGANVLT
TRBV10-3,AIKAGTYEQY
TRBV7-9,ASSQGAGEAF
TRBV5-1,ASSVKATDNYGYT
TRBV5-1,ASSAGQLSSYNEQF
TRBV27,ASTGLAGTYEQY
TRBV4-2,ASSRDFTGELF
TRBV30,AWNRQGKGTEAF
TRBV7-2,ASSPTGNTGELF
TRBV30,AWSAHSGTGSQPQH
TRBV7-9,ASSRLVGDSQTSYGYT
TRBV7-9,ASSPISNQPQH
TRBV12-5,ASGLVLEVAKNIQY
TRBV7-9,ASSFNRGHTDTQY
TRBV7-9,ASSPTGRASTDTQY
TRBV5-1,ASSLEENEQY
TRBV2,ASSREDMGGGYT
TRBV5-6,ASSLDRAKNIQY
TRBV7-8,ASSFVRANTEAF
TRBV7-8,ASSLNLGGNNEQF
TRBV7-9,ASSFPIDREGSGANVLT
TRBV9,ASSVDPPQGRNTEAF
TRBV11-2,ASSLTDTQY
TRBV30,AWSGVGNQPQH
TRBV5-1,ASSLAGTGELF
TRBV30,AWSVSLSGYT
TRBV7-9,ASSQDGGNTIY
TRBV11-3,ASSAPGVRETQY
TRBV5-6,ASSPTAGHYNEQF
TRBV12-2,ASRPSPGANTEAF
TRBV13,ASSEARLAGVETQY
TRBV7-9,ASSFDLNTEAF
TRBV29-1,SAQQGRGEKLF
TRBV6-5,ASSYSGGGKTQY
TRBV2,ASSAESEQY